These 27 T cell receptor beta chains originate from one sample sequenced in a study of identical twins. TCRdb re-analysed the 5' RACE reads in MiXCR, keeping a single row per CDR3 protein. The repertoire holds a few hundred thousand distinct CDR3 sequences, with about 8.9% as singletons. These data also featured in a second study, about yellow fever vaccine responses in identical twins.

Sample: CD8+ T cells sorted from blood. The receptors here all came from a woman in her late teens or twenties in good health.

This clonotype has only a few counts. The J gene is TRBJ2-1, the V gene TRBV28, with a tentative D call TRBD1 (5 bases). This CDR3 spans 16 amino acids. With 4 bases removed from V and 4 bases from J, the gap between germline ends came to 17 bases. Germline V gene data show CDR1 as MDHEN and CDR2 as SYDVKM. The CDR3 DNA is TGTGCCAGCAGTTCCCCCCAGGGAAAGAGGTACAATGAGCAGTTCTTC. Its translation: CASSSPQGKRYNEQFF.

V is TRBV9 and J is TRBJ2-7; no reliable D call. The CDR3 runs to 16 residues. The germline gives CDR1 SGDLS, CDR2 YYNGEE. V was trimmed by 3 bases and J by 1 base, leaving 17 bases between them. The CDR3 loop reads CASSARREDTSYEQYF. CDR3 in DNA: TGTGCCAGCAGCGCGCGAAGAGAAGACACATCCTACGAGCAGTACTTC. Full variable domain (remainder filled in from reference TRBV9 and TRBJ2-7): DSGVTQTPKHLITATGQRVTLRCSPRSGDLSVYWYQQSLDQGLQFLIQYYNGEERAKGNILERFSAQQFPDLHSELNLSSLELGDSALYFCASSARREDTSYEQYFGPGTRLTVT.

This clonotype was seen repeatedly, ten times or more. The genes are TRBV7-9 and TRBJ2-7; D is possibly TRBD2 (6 bases). The CDR3 covers 15 residues. Germline-derived CDR1 and CDR2 are SEHNR and FQNEAQ (reference sequence). Trimming cost V 0 bases and J 7 bases, with 16 bases left between them. The CDR3 region is CASSLAIGDGGEQYF. CDR3 sequence (DNA): TGTGCCAGCAGCTTAGCTATCGGGGACGGAGGGGAGCAGTACTTC.

This clonotype was observed a handful of times. The chain carries TRBV24-1 and TRBJ2-5, with D perhaps matching TRBD1 (5 bases). The CDR3 is 14 amino acids. CDR1 and CDR2 from the germline V gene are KGHDR and SFDVKD. Trimming pared 0 bases from V and 7 bases from J, leaving 11 bases between. Here the CDR3 DNA reads TGTGCCACCAGTGATTTGGACAGCCTGGGGACCCAGTACTTC. Protein product: CATSDLDSLGTQYF.

This chain uses TRBV6-5 with TRBJ2-7, with 7 bases that match TRBD1. The V gene's germline CDR1 is MNHEY and CDR2 SVGAGI. The CDR3 has 14 residues. Trimming removed 2 bases from V and 5 bases from J; junction bases left unmatched: 6. CDR3 protein: CASSYSTGDDEQYF. The CDR3 DNA reads as TGTGCCAGCAGTTACAGTACAGGGGACGACGAGCAGTACTTC.

This rearrangement joins TRBV2 to TRBJ2-3; tentatively, D is TRBD1 (6 bases). This CDR3 has 16 amino acids. Trimming took 10 bases from V and 2 from J, leaving 22 bases between them. The germline CDR1 and CDR2 sequences are SNHLY and FYNNEI. CDR3 in amino acids: CATTPEQGRATDTQYF. Written as DNA, the CDR3 is TGTGCCACAACCCCGGAACAGGGACGTGCCACAGATACGCAGTATTTT. The complete variable domain, with remaining parts taken from reference TRBV2 and TRBJ2-3, reads EPEVTQTPSHQVTQMGQEVILRCVPISNHLYFYWYRQILGQKVEFLVSFYNNEISEKSEIFDDQFSVERPDGSNFTLKIRSTKLEDSAMYFCATTPEQGRATDTQYFGPGTRLTVL.

This chain joins TRBV7-9 and TRBJ2-7; D might be TRBD2 (5 bases). V dropped 1 base and J dropped 5 bases, with 12 bases sitting between them. This CDR3 contains 14 residues. CDR1 is SEHNR and CDR2 is FQNEAQ in the germline V gene (reference sequence). The CDR3 DNA reads TGTGCCAGCAGCTTAGGCGTGGGAGAGCACGAGCAGTACTTC. Protein product: CASSLGVGEHEQYF.

In its sample, this clonotype was seen a few times. This chain uses TRBV9 with TRBJ2-3; 16 nucleotides line up with TRBD2. The germline V gene has CDR1 SGDLS and CDR2 YYNGEE. The CDR3 sequence is 18 residues long. V was pared by 0 bases and J by 4 bases, with 5 bases of the junction left unmatched. The CDR3 loop reads CASSVGGTSGGAADTQYF. CDR3 in DNA: TGTGCCAGCAGCGTAGGAGGGACTAGCGGGGGGGCAGCAGATACGCAGTATTTT.

Worth noting for this clonotype: The junction does not match germline at one end; this may be a read error. The chain combines TRBV3-1 with TRBJ2-3; no clear D gene. Per the germline V gene, CDR1 is LGHDT and CDR2 is YNNKEL (reference sequence). The CDR3 totals 18 residues. CDR3 sequence: CASCQEYDWRSSTDTQYF. CDR3 coding DNA: TGTGCCAGCTGCCAAGAGTATGACTGGAGAAGTAGCACAGATACGCAGTATTTT.

The genes are TRBV7-3 and TRBJ1-6; the D gene is possibly TRBD1 (6 bases). The V gene lost 4 bases and the J gene lost 4 bases, with 11 bases spanning the gap. The CDR3 is made up of 15 amino acids. The germline gives CDR1 SGHTA, CDR2 FQGTGA. The CDR3 region is CASSSTGSYNSPLHF. The DNA of the CDR3 is TGTGCCAGCAGCTCTACAGGGAGTTATAATTCACCCCTCCACTTT.

In this sample, this clonotype turned up many times. The chain employs TRBV7-9 and TRBJ2-2; D not certain. In germline, CDR1 is SEHNR, CDR2 FQNEAQ (reference sequence). The V end lost 0 bases, the J end lost 1 base, and 9 bases lay between the germline ends. The CDR3 consists of 16 residues. The CDR3: CASSLAPAVNTGELFF. The CDR3 DNA follows: TGTGCCAGCAGCTTAGCGCCGGCGGTGAACACCGGGGAGCTGTTTTTT.

The J gene is TRBJ1-1, the V gene TRBV7-9; no reliable D call. This CDR3 region has 12 residues. CDR1 and CDR2 from the germline V gene are SEHNR and FQNEAQ (reference sequence). V lost 5 bases, J lost 0 bases, and 4 bases lay in between. The CDR3 bases are TGTGCCAGCAGCAACGTGAACACTGAAGCTTTCTTT. It yields the protein CASSNVNTEAFF. The full variable domain, its missing parts supplied by reference TRBV7-9 and TRBJ1-1, is DTGVSQNPRHKITKRGQNVTFRCDPISEHNRLYWYRQTLGQGPEFLTYFQNEAQLEKSRLLSDRFSAERPKGSFSTLEIQRTEQGDSAMYLCASSNVNTEAFFGQGTRLTVV.

This clonotype has just a few counts. DNA for the CDR3: TGCAGCGTTGTTCCGTCTCAAGCCGGAGATACGCAGTATTTT. Amino acids: CSVVPSQAGDTQYF. The J gene is TRBJ2-3, the V gene TRBV29-1; D gene uncertain. The CDR3 is 14 amino acids. Germline CDR1 reads SQVTM; CDR2 reads ANQGSEA. V was shortened by 4 bases and J by 5 bases, with 16 bases between the two germline ends.

This clonotype was picked up a small number of times. The CDR3 is CASSHDNPYEQYF. The CDR3 coding sequence is TGTGCCAGCAGCCACGACAATCCCTACGAGCAGTACTTC. The chain employs TRBV12-3 or TRBV12-4 and TRBJ2-7; D is undetermined. CDR3 length: 13 amino acids. The V end lost 6 bases, the J end lost 2 bases, and 11 bases lay between the germline ends.

The V and J genes are TRBV29-1 and TRBJ2-1; the match to TRBD1 covers 11 bases. After removal of 4 bases from V and 9 bases from J, the junction contained 8 bases not matched to a gene. The germline gives CDR1 SQVTM, CDR2 ANQGSEA. This CDR3 has 14 amino acids. CDR3 DNA: TGCAGCGTTGCCACCGGGACAGGGGGTTCTGAGCAGTTCTTC. This translates into CSVATGTGGSEQFF.

The V call is TRBV6-5, the J call TRBJ2-5; 8 nucleotides agree with TRBD2. Trimming removed 0 bases from V and 5 bases from J; junction bases left unmatched: 8. There are 16 residues in the CDR3. Germline V gene lookup returns CDR1 MNHEY and CDR2 SVGAGI. This chain's CDR3 is CASSYSRIAGQETQYF. CDR3 in DNA: TGTGCCAGCAGTTACTCGAGAATAGCGGGGCAGGAGACCCAGTACTTC.

Only a few counts were recorded for this clonotype. The chain employs TRBV20-1 and TRBJ2-1; tentatively, D is TRBD1 (6 bases). V lost 4 bases to trimming and J lost 8 bases, with 18 bases between them. This CDR3 contains 14 residues. The V gene's germline CDR1 is DFQATT and CDR2 SNEGSKA (reference sequence). CDR3 in DNA: TGCAGTGCTACGGACAGCCAGGCGGGCGATGAGCAGTTCTTC. Its protein is CSATDSQAGDEQFF.

In its sample, this clonotype was seen many times. The chain joins TRBV7-9 to TRBJ2-7; possibly TRBD1 for D (5 bases). The CDR3 has 15 residues. Germline V gives CDR1 SEHNR, CDR2 FQNEAQ (reference sequence). Trimming pared 2 bases from V and 1 base from J, leaving 12 bases between. CDR3 sequence: CASSLIVTASYEQYF. The CDR3 DNA reads TGTGCCAGCAGCTTAATTGTGACAGCTTCCTACGAGCAGTACTTC.

In this sample, this clonotype turned up many times. This rearrangement joins TRBV12-3 or TRBV12-4 to TRBJ2-3; perhaps TRBD1 as D (5 bases). The CDR3 runs to 15 residues. The V gene lost 6 bases and the J gene lost 2 bases, with 15 bases spanning the gap. The CDR3 region is CASRPGFSYTDTQYF. CDR3 nucleotide sequence: TGTGCCAGCAGACCAGGGTTTTCCTACACAGATACGCAGTATTTT.

This clonotype was detected only a few times. V usage is TRBV6-2 or TRBV6-3 and J usage is TRBJ2-3; 9 positions agree with TRBD1. The CDR3 has 18 residues. In germline, CDR1 is MNHEY, CDR2 SVGEGT. V dropped 0 bases and J dropped 3; count of bases not matched to a gene: 10. In DNA form, the CDR3 reads TGTGCCAGCAGTTACTCGTTTTCCGGACAGGGGCGGACAGATACGCAGTATTTT. This sequence encodes CASSYSFSGQGRTDTQYF.

The rearrangement joins TRBV21-1 to TRBJ2-1; the table assigns TRBD2, which was not confirmed against the DNA. TRBV21-1 is a recognized pseudogene. The CDR3 length is 18 residues. CDR3 sequence (DNA): TGTGCCAGCAGCATAAGACAGACAACTAGCGGGAGTAGTAATGAGCAGTTCTTC. Amino acids: CASSIRQTTSGSSNEQFF.

This clonotype was counted only a few times. The V call is TRBV6-1, the J call TRBJ2-2; D is unresolved. V lost 4 bases and J lost 6, with 21 bases in between. Germline assignment: CDR1 MNHNS and CDR2 SASEGT. The CDR3 runs 17 residues. The CDR3: CASSGYPVMPLPGELFF. In DNA, the CDR3 is TGTGCCAGCAGTGGGTACCCGGTTATGCCCCTTCCCGGGGAGCTGTTTTTT.

This clonotype came up many times. The genes are TRBV20-1 and TRBJ2-7, with 10 bases lining up with TRBD1. From germline, CDR1 is DFQATT and CDR2 SNEGSKA (reference sequence). V was pared by 0 bases and J by 4 bases, with 6 bases of the junction left unmatched. This CDR3 region has 15 residues. This CDR3 is CSARDFRDRGYEQYF. The CDR3, as DNA: TGCAGTGCTAGAGATTTCCGGGACAGGGGATACGAGCAGTACTTC.

At least ten counts were recorded for this clonotype. The chain recombines TRBV20-1 with TRBJ2-7; D is perhaps TRBD1 (6 bases). The CDR3 has 15 residues. The V gene lost 6 bases and the J gene lost 4 bases, with 22 bases spanning the gap. CDR1 DFQATT and CDR2 SNEGSKA come from the germline V gene (reference sequence). Here the CDR3 reads CSAPQVDREIYEQYF. In DNA, the CDR3 is TGCAGTGCCCCCCAAGTGGACAGAGAGATTTACGAGCAGTACTTC.

This clonotype came up many times. The chain has TRBV29-1 and TRBJ2-5; weak D call: TRBD2 (5 bases). This CDR3 is built from 15 residues. Trimming stripped 6 bases from V and 4 bases from J, with 21 bases between. Germline V CDR1 and CDR2: SQVTM, ANQGSEA. The CDR3 DNA reads as TGCAGCGTAGACCTAGCAAGGGATTATCTAGAGACCCAGTACTTC. Translating gives CSVDLARDYLETQYF.

This clonotype occurred a few times. The genes are TRBV27 and TRBJ2-5, with 9 bases fitting TRBD2. The J segment lost 0 bases and the V segment lost 6 bases, leaving 5 bases of the junction unmatched. CDR3 length: 15 amino acids. Germline loops: CDR1 MNHEY, CDR2 SMNVEV (reference sequence). CDR3 residues: CASSRLAVYQETQYF. In DNA form, the CDR3 reads TGTGCCAGCAGCCGACTAGCGGTGTACCAAGAGACCCAGTACTTC.

The V and J genes are TRBV7-9 and TRBJ1-1; no reliable D call. This CDR3 is built from 14 residues. V gave up 5 bases and J gave up 0 bases, with 10 bases separating them. Germline V lookup: CDR1 SEHNR, CDR2 FQNEAQ (reference sequence). CDR3 region: CASSNRPMNTEAFF. The CDR3 nucleotides read TGTGCCAGCAGCAACAGACCCATGAACACTGAAGCTTTCTTT.